Given below is one TCR beta chain in context. Antigen specificity is unknown. In nominal health when sampled, donors likely had unrecorded immune exposures nonetheless. PCR amplification relied on 60 Vbeta primers (plus 13 Jbeta primers). The protocol was immunoSEQ multiplex PCR, while the TCRdb copy is restricted to in-frame clones and leaves out a portion. The repertoire holds more than 95,000 clones, with under 85% as singletons. The CDR3 totals 13 residues. V gave up 6 bases and J gave up 0 bases, with 9 bases separating them. Per germline, CDR1 SNHLY and CDR2 FYNNEI. The data are from a study of cytomegalovirus exposure and HLA in healthy donors. Whole-study findings and limits: The study labeled more than 150 TCR beta chains cytomegalovirus-associated. About 87% or about 30% of the time was how often most TCR beta V segments were productive, according to an earlier analysis. The later analysis indicated that the majority of CMV-associated TCR beta chains appeared HLA-restricted.

The specimen was PBMCs. This chain connects TRBV2 to TRBJ2-7; perhaps TRBD1 as D (6 bases). The TCR was taken from a woman between 40 and 50 years old in good health and CMV-seropositive. CDR3 in amino acids: CASRGQVSYEQYF. DNA of the CDR3: TGTGCCAGCAGGGGACAAGTCTCCTACGAGCAGTACTTC.